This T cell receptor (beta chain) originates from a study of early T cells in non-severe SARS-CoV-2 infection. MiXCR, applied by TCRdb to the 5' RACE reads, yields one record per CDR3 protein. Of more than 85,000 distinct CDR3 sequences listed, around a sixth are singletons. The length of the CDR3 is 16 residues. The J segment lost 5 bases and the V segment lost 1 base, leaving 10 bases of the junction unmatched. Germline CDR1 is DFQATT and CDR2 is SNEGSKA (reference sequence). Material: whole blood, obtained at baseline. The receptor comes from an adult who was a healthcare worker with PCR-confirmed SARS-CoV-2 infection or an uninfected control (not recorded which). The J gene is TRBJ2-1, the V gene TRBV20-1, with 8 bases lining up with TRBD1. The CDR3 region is CSARGSGGFLNNEQFF. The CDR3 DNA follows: TGCAGTGCTAGAGGCTCAGGGGGCTTCTTAAACAATGAGCAGTTCTTC.